These T cell receptor beta chains were read from a single sample in a study of CD8 T cells in ankylosing spondylitis. TCRdb passed the 5' RACE reads through MiXCR, listing each CDR3 protein once. Of about 310,000 distinct CDR3 sequences in the sample, around 21% are singletons; the top ten hold 3.5%. Sequences were obtained from blood, either unsorted or a sorted T cell fraction (not recorded which). These receptors were taken from a female donor with ankylosing spondylitis or in good health (not recorded which). Each CDR3 is given with its conserved first and last residue. D genes are given only for firm matches. Only some rows state a clone size, as once, few, many or a class for expanded clones.

v_gene	d_gene	abundance	j_gene	CDR3aa	CDR3nt
TRBV27	NA	NA	TRBJ2-7	CASSRSGAGYEQYF	TGTGCCAGCAGTCGCTCGGGGGCGGGATACGAGCAGTACTTC
TRBV29-1	NA	many	TRBJ2-3	CSVEGADPQLSGDTQYF	TGCAGCGTTGAAGGGGCAGACCCACAGCTCTCGGGAGATACGCAGTATTTT
TRBV12-3/TRBV12-4	NA	many	TRBJ1-4	CASSAGVATNEKLFF	TGTGCCAGCAGCGCAGGCGTCGCAACTAATGAAAAACTGTTTTTT
TRBV29-1	NA	few	TRBJ2-1	CSVPEPGDNEQFF	TGCAGCGTTCCTGAGCCGGGCGACAATGAGCAGTTCTTC
TRBV20-1	NA	NA	TRBJ2-1	CSAAGNNNEQFF	TGCAGTGCTGCAGGGAACAACAATGAGCAGTTCTTC
TRBV7-2	NA	NA	TRBJ2-3	CASSSRVNTDTQYF	TGTGCCAGCAGCTCCCGTGTCAACACAGATACGCAGTATTTT
TRBV20-1	NA	NA	TRBJ2-3	CSALPTDTQYF	TGCAGTGCCTTACCCACAGATACGCAGTATTTT
TRBV20-1	NA	NA	TRBJ2-2	CSARPPGLAGTGELFF	TGCAGTGCTAGACCGCCGGGGCTAGCCGGCACCGGGGAGCTGTTTTTT
TRBV20-1	TRBD2	NA	TRBJ2-1	CSAWGGDYNEQFF	TGCAGTGCCTGGGGGGGGGACTACAATGAGCAGTTCTTC
TRBV7-2	NA	few	TRBJ2-3	CASTPRRTSTDTQYF	TGTGCCAGCACCCCACGACGGACCAGCACAGATACGCAGTATTTT
TRBV12-3/TRBV12-4	TRBD1	few	TRBJ1-1	CASSLWTGANTEAFF	TGTGCCAGCAGTTTATGGACAGGGGCGAACACTGAAGCTTTCTTT
TRBV7-2	NA	NA	TRBJ2-1	CASSLAPAAREQFF	TGTGCCAGCAGCTTAGCGCCAGCGGCGAGGGAGCAGTTCTTC
TRBV7-9	NA	once	TRBJ2-3	CASRRDRLTQYF	TGTGCCAGCCGCCGGGACCGGCTTACGCAGTATTTT
TRBV7-8	TRBD2	NA	TRBJ2-3	CASSLVLAGVKDTQYF	TGTGCCAGCAGCTTAGTCCTAGCGGGAGTGAAAGATACGCAGTATTTT
TRBV7-2	NA	few	TRBJ1-1	CASSLAEAFF	TGTGCCAGCAGCTTAGCTGAAGCTTTCTTT
TRBV4-2	TRBD2	NA	TRBJ2-7	CASSQETGLAGEQYF	TGTGCCAGCAGCCAAGAAACCGGTTTAGCGGGAGAGCAGTACTTC
TRBV5-1	TRBD2	NA	TRBJ2-1	CASSLGTSANEQFF	TGCGCCAGCAGCTTGGGGACTAGCGCTAATGAGCAGTTCTTC
TRBV12-3/TRBV12-4	NA	few	TRBJ2-7	CASSLLFGRGHHEQYF	TGTGCCAGCAGTTTATTATTCGGGCGGGGCCACCACGAGCAGTACTTC
TRBV20-1	NA	few	TRBJ2-3	CSAPPPGQSTDTQYF	TGCAGTGCTCCCCCCCCGGGACAAAGCACAGATACGCAGTATTTT
TRBV29-1	NA	many	TRBJ2-3	CSVGKTAVTDTQYF	TGCAGCGTGGGGAAGACAGCCGTCACAGATACGCAGTATTTT
TRBV4-3	TRBD2	few	TRBJ2-1	CASSLTSGRTNEQFF	TGCGCCAGCAGCCTGACTAGCGGGAGGACAAATGAGCAGTTCTTC
TRBV5-4	NA	few	TRBJ2-1	CASSSAGRGAYNEQFF	TGTGCCAGCAGCTCCGCCGGGAGAGGGGCATACAATGAGCAGTTCTTC
TRBV20-1	TRBD2	NA	TRBJ2-5	CSAVSGRLDTQYF	TGCAGTGCTGTTAGCGGGAGACTGGACACCCAGTACTTC
TRBV6-5	NA	few	TRBJ2-5	CASSYSGGEQETQYF	TGTGCCAGCAGTTACTCGGGTGGGGAGCAAGAGACCCAGTACTTC
TRBV7-6	TRBD2	few	TRBJ2-7	CASSLGLAGGLSSYEQYF	TGTGCCAGCAGCTTGGGACTAGCGGGAGGTCTAAGCTCCTACGAGCAGTACTTC
TRBV6-5	NA	NA	TRBJ2-7	CASSYAAASASYEQYF	TGTGCCAGCAGTTACGCAGCAGCATCAGCCTCTTACGAGCAGTACTTC
TRBV7-2	TRBD1	NA	TRBJ2-5	CASSLAGQAQETQYF	TGTGCCAGCAGCTTAGCTGGACAGGCTCAAGAGACCCAGTACTTC
TRBV5-1	NA	NA	TRBJ2-5	CASSLDLKRAETQYF	TGCGCCAGCAGCTTGGACCTCAAGCGGGCGGAGACCCAGTACTTC
TRBV6-2/TRBV6-3	NA	NA	TRBJ2-5	CASSPPAPGETQYF	TGTGCCAGCAGTCCCCCGGCCCCAGGAGAGACCCAGTACTTC
TRBV6-2/TRBV6-3	TRBD1	NA	TRBJ2-3	CASSLQGARTDTQYF	TGTGCCAGCAGCTTACAGGGGGCTCGCACAGATACGCAGTATTTT
TRBV25-1	TRBD2	NA	TRBJ2-1	CASSDLAGRVNEQFF	TGTGCCAGCAGTGACCTAGCGGGCCGGGTTAATGAGCAGTTCTTC
TRBV4-1	NA	NA	TRBJ2-1	CASSPSRGASSYNEQFF	TGCGCCAGCAGCCCATCACGGGGGGCGAGCTCCTACAATGAGCAGTTCTTC
TRBV10-3	NA	NA	TRBJ2-1	CAVHRGAAGDNEQFF	TGTGCCGTTCATCGGGGGGCCGCTGGCGACAATGAGCAGTTCTTC
TRBV4-2	NA	few	TRBJ2-7	CASSPGEGANEQYF	TGTGCCAGCAGCCCGGGAGAGGGGGCGAACGAGCAGTACTTC
TRBV2	TRBD1	few	TRBJ1-4	CASSHPGQNEKLFF	TGTGCCAGCAGCCACCCGGGACAGAATGAAAAACTGTTTTTT
TRBV7-9	TRBD1	few	TRBJ1-5	CASSLERQGINQPQHF	TGTGCCAGCAGCTTGGAAAGACAGGGTATCAATCAGCCCCAGCATTTT
TRBV7-8	NA	many	TRBJ2-2	CASGLNTGELFF	TGTGCCAGCGGACTCAACACCGGGGAGCTGTTTTTT